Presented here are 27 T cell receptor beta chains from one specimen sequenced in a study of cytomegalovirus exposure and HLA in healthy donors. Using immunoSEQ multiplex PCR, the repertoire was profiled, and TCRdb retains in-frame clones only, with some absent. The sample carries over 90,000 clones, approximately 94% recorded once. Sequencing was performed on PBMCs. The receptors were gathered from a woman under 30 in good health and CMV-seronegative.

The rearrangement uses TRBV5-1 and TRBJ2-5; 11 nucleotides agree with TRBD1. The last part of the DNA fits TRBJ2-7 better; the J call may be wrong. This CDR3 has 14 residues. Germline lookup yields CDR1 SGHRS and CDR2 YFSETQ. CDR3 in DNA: TGCGCCAGCAGCTCATCGGGACAGGGGGACGAGCAGTACTTC. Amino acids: CASSSSGQGDEQYF.

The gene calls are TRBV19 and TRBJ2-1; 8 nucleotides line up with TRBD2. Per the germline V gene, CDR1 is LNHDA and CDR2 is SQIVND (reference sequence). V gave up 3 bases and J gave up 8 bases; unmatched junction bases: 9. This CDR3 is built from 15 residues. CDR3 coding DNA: TGTGCCAGTAGTATGCTGGCGGGGGGTGTGGATGAGCAGTTCTTC. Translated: CASSMLAGGVDEQFF.

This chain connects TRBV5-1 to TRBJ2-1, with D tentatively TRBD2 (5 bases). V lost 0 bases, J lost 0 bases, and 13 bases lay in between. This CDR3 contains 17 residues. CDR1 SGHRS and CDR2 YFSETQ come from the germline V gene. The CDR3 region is CASSLGARGTSYNEQFF. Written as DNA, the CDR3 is TGCGCCAGCAGCTTGGGGGCCCGGGGAACCTCCTACAATGAGCAGTTCTTC.

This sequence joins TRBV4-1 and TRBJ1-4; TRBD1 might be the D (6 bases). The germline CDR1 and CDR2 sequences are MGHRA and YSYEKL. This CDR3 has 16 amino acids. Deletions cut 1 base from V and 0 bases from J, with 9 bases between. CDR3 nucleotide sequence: TGCGCCAGCAGCCAAGGGACAGTTGCAACTAATGAAAAACTGTTTTTT. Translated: CASSQGTVATNEKLFF.

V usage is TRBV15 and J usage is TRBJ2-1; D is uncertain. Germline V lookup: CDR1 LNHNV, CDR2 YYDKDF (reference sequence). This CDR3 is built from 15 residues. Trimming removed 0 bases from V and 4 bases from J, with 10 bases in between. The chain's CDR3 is CATSRDPAMYNEQFF. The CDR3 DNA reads TGTGCCACCAGCAGAGATCCAGCGATGTACAATGAGCAGTTCTTC.

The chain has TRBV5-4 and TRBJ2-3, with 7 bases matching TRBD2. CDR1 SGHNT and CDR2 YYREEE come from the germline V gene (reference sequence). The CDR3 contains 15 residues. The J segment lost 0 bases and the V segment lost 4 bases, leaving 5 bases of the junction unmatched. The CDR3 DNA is TGTGCCAGCAGCCGGGACTACTCTAGCACAGATACGCAGTATTTT. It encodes CASSRDYSSTDTQYF.

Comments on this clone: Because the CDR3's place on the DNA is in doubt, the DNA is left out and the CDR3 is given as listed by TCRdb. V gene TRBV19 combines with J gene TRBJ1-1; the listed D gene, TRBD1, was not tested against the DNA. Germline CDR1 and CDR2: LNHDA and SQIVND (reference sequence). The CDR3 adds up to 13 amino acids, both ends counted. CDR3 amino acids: CASSISGQGEAFF.

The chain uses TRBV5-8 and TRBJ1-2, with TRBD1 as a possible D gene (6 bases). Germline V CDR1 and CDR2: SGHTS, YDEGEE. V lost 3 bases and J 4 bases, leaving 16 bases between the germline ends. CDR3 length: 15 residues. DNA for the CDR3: TGTGCCAGCAGCTCTGGGGGGGGGCGAGGCTATGGCTACACCTTC. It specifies CASSSGGGRGYGYTF. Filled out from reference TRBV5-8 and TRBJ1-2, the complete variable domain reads EAGVTQSPTHLIKTRGQQATLRCSPISGHTSVYWYQQALGLGLQFLLWYDEGEERNRGNFPPRFSGRQFPNYSSELNVNALELEDSALYLCASSSGGGRGYGYTFGSGTRLTVV.

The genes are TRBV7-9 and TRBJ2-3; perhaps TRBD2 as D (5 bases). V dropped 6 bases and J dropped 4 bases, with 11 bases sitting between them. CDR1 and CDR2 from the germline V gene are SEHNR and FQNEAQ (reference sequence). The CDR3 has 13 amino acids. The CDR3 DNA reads TGTGCCAGCAGGTCGGGTAGCGCAGATACGCAGTATTTT. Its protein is CASRSGSADTQYF. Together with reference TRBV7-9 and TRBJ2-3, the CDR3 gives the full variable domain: DTGVSQNPRHKITKRGQNVTFRCDPISEHNRLYWYRQTLGQGPEFLTYFQNEAQLEKSRLLSDRFSAERPKGSFSTLEIQRTEQGDSAMYLCASRSGSADTQYFGPGTRLTVL.

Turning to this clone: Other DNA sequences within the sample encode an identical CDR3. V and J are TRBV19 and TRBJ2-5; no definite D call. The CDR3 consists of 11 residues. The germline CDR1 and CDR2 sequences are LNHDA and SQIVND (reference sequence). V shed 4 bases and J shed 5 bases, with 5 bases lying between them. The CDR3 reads CASSTRETQYF. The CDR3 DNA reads TGTGCCAGTAGTACCAGGGAGACCCAGTACTTC.

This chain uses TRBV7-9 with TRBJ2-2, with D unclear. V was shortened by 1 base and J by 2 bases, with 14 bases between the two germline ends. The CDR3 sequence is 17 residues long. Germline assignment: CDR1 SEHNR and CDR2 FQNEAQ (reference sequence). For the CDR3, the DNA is TGTGCCAGCAGCTTAGAATCTCCTAGATTAAACACCGGGGAGCTGTTTTTT. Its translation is CASSLESPRLNTGELFF.

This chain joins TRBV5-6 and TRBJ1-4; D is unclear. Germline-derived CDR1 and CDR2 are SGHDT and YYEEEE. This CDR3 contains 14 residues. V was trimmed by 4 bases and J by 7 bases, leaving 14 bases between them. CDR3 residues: CASSLRGISEKLFF. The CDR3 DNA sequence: TGTGCCAGCAGCCTCCGGGGTATTAGTGAAAAACTGTTTTTT.

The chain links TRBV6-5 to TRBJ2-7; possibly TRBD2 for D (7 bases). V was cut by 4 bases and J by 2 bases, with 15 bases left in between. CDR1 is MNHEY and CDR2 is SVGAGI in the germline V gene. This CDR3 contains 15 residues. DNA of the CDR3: TGTGCCAGCAGTTCAGCGGGACACCCAGCCTACGAGCAGTACTTC. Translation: CASSSAGHPAYEQYF.

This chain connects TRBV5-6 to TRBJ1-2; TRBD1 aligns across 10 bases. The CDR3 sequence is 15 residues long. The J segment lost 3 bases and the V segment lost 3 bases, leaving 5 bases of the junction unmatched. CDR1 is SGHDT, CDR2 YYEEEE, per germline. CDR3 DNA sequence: TGTGCCAGCAGCTCTACGACAGGGGGCCACTATGGCTACACCTTC. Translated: CASSSTTGGHYGYTF.

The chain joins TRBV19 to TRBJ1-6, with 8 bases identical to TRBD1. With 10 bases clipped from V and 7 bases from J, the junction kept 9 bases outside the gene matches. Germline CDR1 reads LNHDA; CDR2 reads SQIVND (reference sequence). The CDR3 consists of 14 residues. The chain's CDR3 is CATGQGGGNSPLHF. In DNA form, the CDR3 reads TGTGCCACCGGACAGGGAGGTGGAAATTCACCCCTCCACTTT.

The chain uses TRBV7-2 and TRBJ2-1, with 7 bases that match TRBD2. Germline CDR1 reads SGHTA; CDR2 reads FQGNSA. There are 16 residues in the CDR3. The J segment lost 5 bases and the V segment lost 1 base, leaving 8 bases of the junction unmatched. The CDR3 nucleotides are TGTGCCAGCAGCTTAGTGGGGGGGTATTGGGACAATGAGCAGTTCTTC. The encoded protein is CASSLVGGYWDNEQFF.

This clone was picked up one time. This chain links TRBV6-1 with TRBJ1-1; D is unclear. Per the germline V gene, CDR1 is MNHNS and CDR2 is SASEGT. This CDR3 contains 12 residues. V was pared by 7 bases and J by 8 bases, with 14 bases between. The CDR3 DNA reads TGTGCCAGCATAGATTCCGGGAACGAAGCTTTCTTT. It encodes CASIDSGNEAFF.

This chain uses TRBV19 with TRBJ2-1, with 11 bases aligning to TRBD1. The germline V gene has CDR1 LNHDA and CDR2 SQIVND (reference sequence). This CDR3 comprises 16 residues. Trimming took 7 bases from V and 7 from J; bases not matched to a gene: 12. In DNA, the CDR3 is TGTGCCAGTACTCCCCTTGGGGACAGGGGGTTGAATGAGCAGTTCTTC. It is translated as CASTPLGDRGLNEQFF.

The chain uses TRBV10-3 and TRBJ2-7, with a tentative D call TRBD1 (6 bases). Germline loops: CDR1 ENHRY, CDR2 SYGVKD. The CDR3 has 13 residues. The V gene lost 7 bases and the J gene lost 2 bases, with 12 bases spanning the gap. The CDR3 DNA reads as TGTGCCATCAATCGGGACACAACCTACGAGCAGTACTTC. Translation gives CAINRDTTYEQYF.

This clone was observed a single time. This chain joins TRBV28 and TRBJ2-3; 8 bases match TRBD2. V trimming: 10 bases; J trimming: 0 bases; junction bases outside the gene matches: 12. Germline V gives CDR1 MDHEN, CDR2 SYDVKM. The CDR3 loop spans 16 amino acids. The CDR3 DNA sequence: TGTGCCAACACTCGGTCGGGAGGGCTTAGCACAGATACGCAGTATTTT. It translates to CANTRSGGLSTDTQYF.

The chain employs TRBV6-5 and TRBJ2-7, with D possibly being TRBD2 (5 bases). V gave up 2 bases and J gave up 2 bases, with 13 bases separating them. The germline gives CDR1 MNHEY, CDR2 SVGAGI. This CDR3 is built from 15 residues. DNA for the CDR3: TGTGCCAGCAGTTACAACGGGGAGCAGACCTACGAGCAGTACTTC. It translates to CASSYNGEQTYEQYF.

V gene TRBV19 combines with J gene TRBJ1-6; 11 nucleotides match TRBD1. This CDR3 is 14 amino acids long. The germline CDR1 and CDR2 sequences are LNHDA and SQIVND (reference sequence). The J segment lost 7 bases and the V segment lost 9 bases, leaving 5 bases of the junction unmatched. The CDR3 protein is CASSGTGGNSPLHF. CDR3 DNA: TGTGCCAGCAGCGGGACAGGGGGAAATTCACCCCTCCACTTT.

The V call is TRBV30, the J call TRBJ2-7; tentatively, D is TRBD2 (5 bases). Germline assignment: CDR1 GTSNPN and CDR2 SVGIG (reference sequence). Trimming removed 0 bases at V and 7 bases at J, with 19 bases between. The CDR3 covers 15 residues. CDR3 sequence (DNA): TGTGCCTGGAGTGTATCGTTTCAACCCGGCGGGGAGCAGTACTTC. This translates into CAWSVSFQPGGEQYF.

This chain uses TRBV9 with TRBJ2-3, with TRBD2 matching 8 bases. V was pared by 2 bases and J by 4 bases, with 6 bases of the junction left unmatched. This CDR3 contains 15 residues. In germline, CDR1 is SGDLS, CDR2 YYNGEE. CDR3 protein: CASSVPGRAPDTQYF. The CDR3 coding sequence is TGTGCCAGCAGCGTTCCCGGGAGGGCCCCAGATACGCAGTATTTT.

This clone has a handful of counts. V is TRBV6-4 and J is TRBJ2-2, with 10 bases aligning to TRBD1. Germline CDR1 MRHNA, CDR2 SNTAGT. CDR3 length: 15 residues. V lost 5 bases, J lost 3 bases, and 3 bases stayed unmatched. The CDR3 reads CASSPGTGDTGELFF. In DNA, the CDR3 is TGTGCCAGCAGTCCCGGGACAGGGGACACCGGGGAGCTGTTTTTT.

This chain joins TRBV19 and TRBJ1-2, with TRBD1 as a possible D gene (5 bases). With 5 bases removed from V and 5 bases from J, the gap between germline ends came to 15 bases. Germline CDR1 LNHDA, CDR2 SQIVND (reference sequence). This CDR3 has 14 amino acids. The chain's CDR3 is CASSWSGEGYGYTF. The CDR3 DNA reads TGTGCCAGTAGTTGGTCTGGGGAGGGGTATGGCTACACCTTC.

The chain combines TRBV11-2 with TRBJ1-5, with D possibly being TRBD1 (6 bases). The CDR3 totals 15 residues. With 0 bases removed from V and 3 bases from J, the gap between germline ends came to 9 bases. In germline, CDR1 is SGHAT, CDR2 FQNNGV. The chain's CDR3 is CASSLDPGHNQPQHF. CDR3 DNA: TGTGCCAGCAGCTTAGATCCGGGACACAATCAGCCCCAGCATTTT.